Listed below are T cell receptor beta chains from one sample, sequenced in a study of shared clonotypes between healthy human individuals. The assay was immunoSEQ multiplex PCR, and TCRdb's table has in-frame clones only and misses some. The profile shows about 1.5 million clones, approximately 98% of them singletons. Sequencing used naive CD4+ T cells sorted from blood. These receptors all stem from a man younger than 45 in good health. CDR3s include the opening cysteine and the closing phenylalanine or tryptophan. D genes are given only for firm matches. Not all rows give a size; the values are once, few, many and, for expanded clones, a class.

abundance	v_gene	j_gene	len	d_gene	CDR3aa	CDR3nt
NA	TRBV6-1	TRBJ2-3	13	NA	CASSEVLPDTQYF	TGTGCCAGCAGTGAAGTCTTGCCCGATACGCAGTATTTT
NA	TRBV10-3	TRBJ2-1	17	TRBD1	CAISREGGTALHNEQFF	TGTGCCATCAGCAGAGAAGGTGGGACAGCCCTGCACAATGAGCAGTTCTTC
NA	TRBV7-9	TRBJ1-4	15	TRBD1	CASSTGQGAPEKLFF	TGTGCCAGCAGCACCGGACAGGGGGCGCCGGAAAAACTGTTTTTT
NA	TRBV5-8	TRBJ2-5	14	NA	CASTLRAGGETQYF	NA
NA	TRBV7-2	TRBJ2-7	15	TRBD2	CASSLLAVTTYEQYF	TGTGCCAGCAGCTTACTAGCGGTGACGACCTACGAGCAGTACTTC
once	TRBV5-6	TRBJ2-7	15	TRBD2	CASSSGGVRTYEQYF	TGTGCCAGCAGCAGCGGGGGGGTCAGAACCTACGAGCAGTACTTC
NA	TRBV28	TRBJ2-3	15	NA	CASSSWDKAADTQYF	TGTGCCAGCAGTTCATGGGACAAGGCAGCAGATACGCAGTATTTT
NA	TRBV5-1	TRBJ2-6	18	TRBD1	CASSSPRGHHSGANVLTF	TGCGCCAGCAGCTCCCCTAGGGGGCACCACTCTGGGGCCAACGTCCTGACTTTC
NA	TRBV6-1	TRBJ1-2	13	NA	CASSEISSYGYTF	TGTGCCAGCAGTGAGATCAGCTCCTATGGCTACACCTTC
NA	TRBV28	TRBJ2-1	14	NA	CASYPKISYNEQFF	TGTGCCAGTTACCCGAAGATCTCCTACAATGAGCAGTTCTTC
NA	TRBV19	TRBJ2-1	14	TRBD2	CASSETSGFSEQFF	TGTGCCAGTAGTGAGACTAGCGGGTTTAGTGAGCAGTTCTTC
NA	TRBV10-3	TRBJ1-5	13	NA	CAIREDGNQPQHF	TGTGCCATCCGCGAAGACGGAAATCAGCCCCAGCATTTT
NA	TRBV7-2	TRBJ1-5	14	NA	CASSYQGNWQPQHF	TGTGCCAGCAGTTATCAGGGGAACTGGCAGCCCCAGCATTTT
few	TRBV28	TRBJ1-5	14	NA	CASSSTGLNQPQHF	TGTGCCAGCAGTTCGACAGGCCTCAATCAGCCCCAGCATTTT
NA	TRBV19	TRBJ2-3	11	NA	CATLKWDTQYF	TGTGCCACCCTTAAGTGGGATACGCAGTATTTT
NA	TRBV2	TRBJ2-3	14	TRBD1	CATTGQGVTDTQYF	TGTGCCACCACGGGACAGGGGGTGACAGATACGCAGTATTTT
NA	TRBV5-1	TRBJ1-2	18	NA	CASSLAPTGFSTNYGYTF	TGCGCCAGCAGCTTGGCCCCGACGGGATTTTCTACTAACTATGGCTACACCTTC
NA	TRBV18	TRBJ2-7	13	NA	CASSPFTGIEQYF	TGTGCCAGCTCACCTTTCACGGGGATCGAGCAGTACTTC
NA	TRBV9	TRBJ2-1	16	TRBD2	CASSPRLAGSYNEQFF	TGTGCCAGCAGCCCCCGACTAGCGGGATCCTACAATGAGCAGTTCTTC
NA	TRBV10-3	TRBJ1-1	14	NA	CAISDEGRVTEAFF	TGTGCCATCAGTGACGAGGGTAGGGTCACTGAAGCTTTCTTT
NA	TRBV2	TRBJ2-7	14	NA	CASSDGRSPFEQYF	TGTGCCAGCAGTGATGGTAGGTCCCCTTTCGAGCAGTACTTC
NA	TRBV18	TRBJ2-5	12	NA	CASGILKETQYF	TGTGCCAGCGGGATCCTGAAAGAGACCCAGTACTTC
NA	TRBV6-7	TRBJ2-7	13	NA	CASGPNSSYEQYF	TGTGCCAGCGGGCCGAACAGCTCCTACGAGCAGTACTTC
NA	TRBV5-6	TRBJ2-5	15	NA	CASSGRIGGGETQYF	TGTGCCAGCAGCGGGCGGATCGGGGGTGGGGAGACCCAGTACTTC
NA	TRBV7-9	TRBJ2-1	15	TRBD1	CASSSRDRVGHEQFF	TGTGCCAGCAGCTCCCGGGACAGGGTGGGCCATGAGCAGTTCTTC
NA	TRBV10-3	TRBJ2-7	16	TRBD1	CAISDVGQGRTYEQYF	TGTGCCATCAGTGACGTGGGACAGGGGCGGACCTACGAGCAGTACTTC
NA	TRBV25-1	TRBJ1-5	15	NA	CASSLGADSNQPQHF	TGTGCCAGCAGTCTTGGGGCGGATAGCAATCAGCCCCAGCATTTT
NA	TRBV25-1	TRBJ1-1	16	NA	CASSEGPRGGFTEAFF	TGTGCCAGCAGTGAAGGCCCCCGGGGCGGGTTCACTGAAGCTTTCTTT
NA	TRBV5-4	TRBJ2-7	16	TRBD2	CASSLARAGGSNEQYF	TGTGCCAGCAGCTTGGCCCGGGCGGGAGGGAGCAACGAGCAGTACTTC
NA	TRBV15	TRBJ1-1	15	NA	CATSRLGPLNTEAFF	TGTGCCACCAGCAGGCTAGGGCCGCTGAACACTGAAGCTTTCTTT
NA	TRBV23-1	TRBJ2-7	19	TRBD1	CASSQRADRVPNCAGEQYF	TGCGCCAGCAGTCAAAGGGCGGACAGGGTCCCCAACTGTGCTGGGGAGCAGTACTTC
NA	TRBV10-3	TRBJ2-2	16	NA	CAISESARKGAGELFF	TGTGCCATCAGTGAGTCGGCTAGAAAGGGTGCGGGGGAGCTGTTTTTT
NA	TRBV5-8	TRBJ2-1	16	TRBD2	CASRPGLAGAYNEQFF	TGTGCCAGCAGGCCGGGACTAGCGGGGGCCTACAATGAGCAGTTCTTC
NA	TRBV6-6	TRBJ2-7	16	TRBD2	CASSYYLAGISYEQYF	TGTGCCAGCAGTTACTACCTAGCGGGGATCTCCTACGAGCAGTACTTC
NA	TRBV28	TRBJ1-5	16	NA	CASSWRGGLGDQPQHF	TGTGCCAGCAGTTGGAGGGGGGGGCTAGGAGATCAGCCCCAGCATTTT
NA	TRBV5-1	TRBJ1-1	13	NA	CASAPQLVTEAFF	TGCGCCAGCGCACCACAGCTGGTCACTGAAGCTTTCTTT
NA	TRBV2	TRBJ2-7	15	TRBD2	CASRTGLAETYEQYF	TGTGCCAGCCGTACGGGACTAGCGGAAACCTACGAGCAGTACTTC
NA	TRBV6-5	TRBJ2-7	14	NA	CASSYGRGAEEQYF	TGTGCCAGCAGTTACGGACGAGGGGCAGAGGAGCAGTACTTC
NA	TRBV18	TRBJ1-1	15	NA	CASSLIFREGTEAFF	TGTGCCAGCTCCCTAATCTTCAGGGAAGGGACTGAAGCTTTCTTT
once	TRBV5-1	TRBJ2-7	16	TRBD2	CASSPGTSGRVYEQYF	TGCGCCAGCAGCCCGGGGACTAGCGGGAGAGTCTACGAGCAGTACTTC
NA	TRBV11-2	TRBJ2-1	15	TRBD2	CASSLGTTRYNEQFF	TGTGCCAGCAGCTTGGGGACTACACGTTACAATGAGCAGTTCTTC
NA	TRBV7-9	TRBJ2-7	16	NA	CASSFERGPVVYEQYF	TGTGCCAGCAGCTTTGAACGCGGGCCGGTAGTGTACGAGCAGTACTTC
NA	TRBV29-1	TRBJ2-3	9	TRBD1	CSTLDPGGF	TGCAGCACCTTGGACCCAGGGGGATTT
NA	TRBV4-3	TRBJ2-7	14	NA	CASSGSGRRNEQYF	TGCGCCAGCAGCGGGTCGGGACGTCGCAACGAGCAGTACTTC
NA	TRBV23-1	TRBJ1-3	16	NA	CASSQSEDRNGNTIYF	TGCGCCAGCAGTCAATCCGAAGACAGAAATGGAAACACCATATATTTT
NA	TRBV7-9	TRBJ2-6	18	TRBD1	CASSEETGGPSGANVLTF	TGTGCCAGCAGCGAAGAGACAGGGGGTCCCTCTGGGGCCAACGTCCTGACTTTC
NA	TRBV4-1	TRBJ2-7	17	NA	CASSQEVGLVWRSEQYF	TGCGCCAGCAGCCAAGAGGTGGGACTCGTGTGGAGAAGCGAGCAGTACTTC
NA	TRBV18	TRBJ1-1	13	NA	CASSPGTNTEAFF	TGTGCCAGCTCACCAGGGACGAACACTGAAGCTTTCTTT
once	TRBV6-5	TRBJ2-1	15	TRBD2	CASSSGGTSPSGQFF	TGTGCCAGCAGTTCCGGAGGGACTAGCCCCTCGGGGCAGTTCTTC
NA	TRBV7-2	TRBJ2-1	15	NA	CASSSWRDPITEQFF	TGTGCCAGCAGCTCCTGGCGGGACCCAATCACTGAGCAGTTCTTC
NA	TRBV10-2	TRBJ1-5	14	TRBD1	CASCPDREMQPQHF	TGCGCCAGCTGCCCGGACAGGGAGATGCAGCCCCAGCATTTT
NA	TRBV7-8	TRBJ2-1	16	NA	CASSPRDGHTYNEQFF	TGTGCCAGCAGCCCTCGCGATGGACACACCTACAATGAGCAGTTCTTC
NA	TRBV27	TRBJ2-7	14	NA	CASSPVRGGYEQYF	TGTGCCAGCAGTCCCGTGAGGGGGGGGTACGAGCAGTACTTC
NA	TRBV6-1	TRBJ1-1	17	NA	CASSEPRRGMGWTEAFF	TGTGCCAGCAGTGAACCCCGCCGGGGCATGGGGTGGACTGAAGCTTTCTTT